This T cell receptor (beta chain) was identified in a study of shared clonotypes between healthy human individuals. Between the trimmed V and J ends, which lost 8 bases and 1 base, there was a span of 8 bases. The germline V gene has CDR1 MNHNY and CDR2 SVGAGI (reference sequence). The CDR3 is made up of 12 amino acids. The material for each subset, its genomic DNA, was split evenly across several immunoSEQ plates. The team ran DNA from unsorted PBMCs on ten immunoSEQ deep assay plates for sequencing. Sequencing was performed with immunoSEQ multiplex PCR; in TCRdb, only in-frame clones are kept and a portion is missing. Among more than 450,000 clones, 75% to 85% were seen once, and the ten largest hold around 13%.

Source material: PBMCs. The chain recombines TRBV6-6 with TRBJ1-2; D is uncertain. This sequence was found in a woman in her forties in good health. Some clones in this sample may be carry-over from other donors' samples. CDR3: CASGRLNYGYTF. The CDR3 DNA follows: TGTGCCAGCGGTAGACTTAACTATGGCTACACCTTC.